The sequence of this T cell receptor (beta chain) was determined in a study of early T cells in non-severe SARS-CoV-2 infection. Across the whole study: Bulk RNA isolated from unsorted whole blood underwent sequencing; chains were not paired. Findings and caveats of the study: Clonotype matching in VDJdb favored anti-spike CD8 responses and did not capture private and CD4 specificities.

Turning to this clonotype: Its antigen is unknown.

Attached unique molecular identifiers marked individual cDNA molecules. TCRdb ran MiXCR on the 5' RACE reads and lists one entry per CDR3 protein. In the table there are 45,000 to 55,000 distinct CDR3 sequences, approximately 6% of which are singletons. With 4 bases removed from V and 6 bases from J, the gap between germline ends came to 20 bases. Germline V gene sequence: CDR1 SGDLS, CDR2 YYNGEE. The CDR3 runs to 15 residues. The source material was whole blood. The receptor's source is an adult who was a healthcare worker with PCR-confirmed SARS-CoV-2 infection or an uninfected control (not recorded which). The genes are TRBV9 and TRBJ2-7; D is tentatively TRBD1 or TRBD2 (6 bases each). CDR3 residues: CASSPHRLEGVEQYF. Written as DNA, the CDR3 is TGTGCCAGCAGCCCTCACCGACTGGAGGGGGTCGAGCAGTACTTC.